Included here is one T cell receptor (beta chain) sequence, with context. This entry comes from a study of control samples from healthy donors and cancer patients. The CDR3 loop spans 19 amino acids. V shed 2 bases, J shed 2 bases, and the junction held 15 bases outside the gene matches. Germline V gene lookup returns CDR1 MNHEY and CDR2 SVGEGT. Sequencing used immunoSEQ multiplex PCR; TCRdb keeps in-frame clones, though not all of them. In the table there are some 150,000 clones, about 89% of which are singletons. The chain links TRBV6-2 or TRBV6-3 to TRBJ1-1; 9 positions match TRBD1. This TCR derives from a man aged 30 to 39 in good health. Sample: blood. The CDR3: CASSYTQDRGALRNTEAFF. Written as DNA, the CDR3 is TGTGCCAGCAGTTACACCCAGGACAGGGGTGCTCTGAGAAACACTGAAGCTTTCTTT.